The 9 T cell receptor beta chains listed next were all sequenced from one sample in a study of cytomegalovirus exposure and HLA in healthy donors. The PCR made use of 60 Vbeta and 13 Jbeta primers. Generated by immunoSEQ multiplex PCR, the TCRdb table keeps only in-frame clones and is missing some. The repertoire has more than 140,000 clones, more than 65% of them found once; the top ten carry 4.5% to 6%. Specimen: PBMCs. Every receptor here comes from a man aged 30 to 45 in good health and CMV-seropositive.

This chain joins TRBV7-2 and TRBJ2-2; D gene ambiguous. V lost 0 bases, J lost 6 bases, and 5 bases lay in between. Germline CDR1 is SGHTA and CDR2 is FQGNSA. The CDR3 sequence is 13 residues long. CDR3 amino acids: CASSLARAGELFF. DNA for the CDR3: TGTGCCAGCAGCTTAGCGAGAGCCGGGGAGCTGTTTTTT.

This clone was counted between two and nine times. This sequence joins TRBV4-3 and TRBJ1-2; D is possibly TRBD1 (6 bases). V was shortened by 0 bases and J by 4 bases, with 12 bases between the two germline ends. The germline CDR1 and CDR2 sequences are LGHNA and YSLEER. This CDR3 contains 15 residues. CDR3 in DNA: TGCGCCAGCAGCCAAGACCCCCAGGGGCGCTATGGCTACACCTTC. It translates to CASSQDPQGRYGYTF.

A single count supports this clone. The chain employs TRBV6-5 and TRBJ2-1; the D gene is possibly TRBD1 (6 bases). The CDR3 loop spans 15 amino acids. CDR1 and CDR2 from the germline V gene are MNHEY and SVGAGI. The germline V and J ends were trimmed by 3 bases and 5 bases, with 14 bases remaining between them. Here the CDR3 reads CASSYQGRADNEQFF. The CDR3 DNA reads TGTGCCAGCAGTTATCAGGGGCGGGCAGACAATGAGCAGTTCTTC.

The chain uses TRBV11-2 and TRBJ2-1; 8 bases are a match to TRBD1. There are 12 residues in the CDR3. Germline-derived CDR1 and CDR2 are SGHAT and FQNNGV. V shed 8 bases, J shed 6 bases, and the junction held 3 bases outside the gene matches. Here the CDR3 reads CASGQGINEQFF. CDR3 coding DNA: TGTGCCAGCGGACAGGGTATCAATGAGCAGTTCTTC.

This rearrangement joins TRBV27 to TRBJ2-7; 13 bases line up with TRBD2. The CDR3 has 17 residues. Losses at the gene ends were 2 bases for V and 2 bases for J; bases not matched to a gene: 6. The germline V gene has CDR1 MNHEY and CDR2 SMNVEV (reference sequence). The CDR3 bases are TGTGCCAGCAGTTTAGCCCGGACTAGCGGGGGCGCCTACGAGCAGTACTTC. The encoded protein is CASSLARTSGGAYEQYF.

This clone occurred once. V and J are TRBV15 and TRBJ1-5; TRBD1 matches at 7 bases. The CDR3 is 16 residues long. CDR1 and CDR2 from the germline V gene are LNHNV and YYDKDF (reference sequence). The J segment lost 3 bases and the V segment lost 5 bases, leaving 10 bases of the junction unmatched. The CDR3 spells CATSGTVAGNNQPQHF. In DNA form, the CDR3 reads TGTGCCACCAGCGGGACAGTGGCGGGGAACAATCAGCCCCAGCATTTT.

The chain has TRBV2 and TRBJ1-5; tentative D call: TRBD1 (5 bases). Germline loops: CDR1 SNHLY, CDR2 FYNNEI. This CDR3 region has 15 residues. The CDR3 DNA sequence: TGTGCTTCGGGTAGGGACTCCCCAAGCAATCAGCCCCAGCATTTT. This encodes CASGRDSPSNQPQHF.

The gene calls are TRBV6-4 and TRBJ2-1, with D possibly TRBD2 on 5 matching bases. From germline, CDR1 is MRHNA and CDR2 SNTAGT. This CDR3 comprises 16 residues. V lost 4 bases and J 0 bases, leaving 13 bases between the germline ends. CDR3 loop: CASSARSGSSYNEQFF. Written as DNA, the CDR3 is TGTGCCAGCAGTGCTCGCAGCGGAAGCTCCTACAATGAGCAGTTCTTC.

The chain links TRBV4-3 to TRBJ1-4, with D possibly matching TRBD1 (6 bases). Germline assignment: CDR1 LGHNA and CDR2 YSLEER. The CDR3 runs to 16 residues. The V and J ends lost 2 bases and 0 bases respectively, with 10 bases between them. CDR3 protein: CASSQRGGSTNEKLFF. In nucleotides, the CDR3 is TGCGCCAGCAGCCAAAGGGGGGGATCAACTAATGAAAAACTGTTTTTT.